Listed here are 14 T cell receptor beta chains from one sample, sequenced in a study of blood T cell repertoires in COVID-19. TCRdb's copy holds only in-frame clones and misses some; the assay was immunoSEQ multiplex PCR. Of around 310,000 clones listed, 88% are singletons. Sequencing was done on a sample of peripheral blood. These receptors were collected from a woman aged 45-65 years with active or convalescent COVID-19.

This clone came up a few times. The chain's CDR3 is CASSLIKRGGPETQYF. The CDR3 region has the DNA TGTGCCAGCAGCTTGATTAAGCGGGGGGGCCCAGAGACCCAGTACTTC. The gene calls are TRBV5-6 and TRBJ2-5, with 10 bases that match TRBD2. Germline CDR1 is SGHDT and CDR2 is YYEEEE. V shed 1 base, J shed 4 bases, and the junction held 7 bases outside the gene matches. The CDR3 runs 16 residues.

This chain connects TRBV28 to TRBJ2-7, with D possibly TRBD1 on 7 matching bases. The V gene's germline CDR1 is MDHEN and CDR2 SYDVKM. This CDR3 spans 16 amino acids. Trimming took 6 bases from V and 9 from J, leaving 27 bases between them. The CDR3 reads CASSSPSEGAPPVQYF. The CDR3 coding sequence is TGTGCCAGCAGCTCCCCCTCGGAGGGGGCGCCGCCCGTGCAGTACTTC. Supplemented by reference TRBV28 and TRBJ2-7, the full variable domain reads DVKVTQSSRYLVKRTGEKVFLECVQDMDHENMFWYRQDPGLGLRLIYFSYDVKMKEKGDIPEGYSVSREKKERFSLILESASTNQTSMYLCASSSPSEGAPPVQYFGPGTRLTVT.

The chain couples TRBV5-1 to TRBJ2-3; 9 positions match TRBD2. Germline values: CDR1 SGHRS, CDR2 YFSETQ. Trimming at V came to 2 bases and at J to 2 bases, leaving 6 bases not matched to a gene. The CDR3 runs 16 residues. CDR3 nucleotides: TGCGCCAGCAGCTTTCTAGCGGGGATGTCCACAGATACGCAGTATTTT. Translation: CASSFLAGMSTDTQYF. The full variable domain, in which reference TRBV5-1 and TRBJ2-3 provide the parts outside the CDR3, is KAGVTQTPRYLIKTRGQQVTLSCSPISGHRSVSWYQQTPGQGLQFLFEYFSETQRNKGNFPGRFSGRQFSNSRSEMNVSTLELGDSALYLCASSFLAGMSTDTQYFGPGTRLTVL.

This sequence joins TRBV11-2 and TRBJ1-6; 9 bases are a match to TRBD1. V shed 5 bases, J shed 11 bases, and the junction held 7 bases outside the gene matches. This CDR3 region has 14 residues. Germline CDR1 is SGHAT and CDR2 is FQNNGV. In nucleotides, the CDR3 is TGTGCCAGCAGCCTGACAGGGGGTAGAGCACCCCTCCACTTT. This codes for CASSLTGGRAPLHF.

This rearrangement joins TRBV15 to TRBJ2-1, with D possibly matching TRBD2 (5 bases). There are 18 residues in the CDR3. V was cut by 1 base and J by 4 bases, with 20 bases left in between. CDR1 LNHNV and CDR2 YYDKDF come from the germline V gene (reference sequence). The chain's CDR3 is CATSRAPRAEPTYNEQFF. Written as DNA, the CDR3 is TGTGCCACCAGCAGAGCCCCGCGGGCAGAACCGACTTACAATGAGCAGTTCTTC.

This clone was observed a single time. The chain uses TRBV18 and TRBJ2-2; weak D call: TRBD2 (6 bases). The germline V and J ends were trimmed by 3 bases and 0 bases, with 8 bases remaining between them. The CDR3 covers 15 residues. Germline assignment: CDR1 KGHSH and CDR2 LQKENI. The CDR3 sequence: CASSPGGANTGELFF. The CDR3 DNA follows: TGTGCCAGCTCACCTGGCGGGGCGAACACCGGGGAGCTGTTTTTT.

This clone has just one count. The chain combines TRBV5-5 with TRBJ2-1, with TRBD2 as a possible D gene (6 bases). CDR1 and CDR2 (germline): SGHKS, YYEKEE (reference sequence). V was pared by 6 bases and J by 4 bases, with 20 bases between. The CDR3 extends over 16 amino acids. CDR3 sequence: CASTLSVGGKYNEQFF. CDR3 nucleotide sequence: TGTGCCAGCACTCTTAGTGTCGGGGGAAAATACAATGAGCAGTTCTTC.

CDR3 DNA: TGTGCCAGCGAGGGGCCCAAGGGACTCGTGAACTATGGCTACACCTTC. As protein: CASEGPKGLVNYGYTF. The chain is built from TRBV5-6 and TRBJ1-2; D perhaps matches TRBD1 (5 bases). This CDR3 contains 16 residues. V was shortened by 7 bases and J by 2 bases, with 21 bases between the two germline ends. The germline gives CDR1 SGHDT, CDR2 YYEEEE.

The rearrangement joins TRBV4-2 to TRBJ2-3, with 7 bases identical to TRBD1. Germline lookup yields CDR1 LGHNA and CDR2 YNFKEQ. V lost 0 bases to trimming and J lost 3 bases; unmatched junction nucleotides: 6. The CDR3 extends over 16 amino acids. CDR3 amino acids: CASSQDGAGGTDTQYF. CDR3 coding DNA: TGTGCCAGCAGCCAAGATGGGGCAGGGGGAACAGATACGCAGTATTTT.

This clone was detected a few times. The CDR3 DNA reads TGTGCCAGCAGCTTATTCGTCAATCAGCCCCAGCATTTT. Its translation: CASSLFVNQPQHF. The gene calls are TRBV7-6 and TRBJ1-5; no reliable D call. Trimming took off 2 bases at V and 3 bases at J, with 5 bases between the two ends. The length of the CDR3 is 13 residues. The germline V gene encodes CDR1 SGHVS and CDR2 FNYEAQ. Full variable domain (missing parts from reference TRBV7-6 and TRBJ1-5): GAGVSQSPRYKVTKRGQDVALRCDPISGHVSLYWYRQALGQGPEFLTYFNYEAQQDKSGLPNDRFSAERPEGSISTLTIQRTEQRDSAMYRCASSLFVNQPQHFGDGTRLSIL.

This chain uses TRBV7-9 with TRBJ2-3; a weak D match, TRBD1 (5 bases). The germline gives CDR1 SEHNR, CDR2 FQNEAQ (reference sequence). The CDR3 extends over 14 amino acids. Deletions cut 1 base from V and 9 bases from J, with 14 bases between. CDR3 DNA: TGTGCCAGCAGCTTAGGGGGCCTAGTAGGAACGCAGTATTTT. The encoded protein is CASSLGGLVGTQYF.

Here the CDR3 DNA reads TGTGCCAGCTCACAACAGGGTTATACGCAGTATTTT. Its translation is CASSQQGYTQYF. The chain couples TRBV18 to TRBJ2-3; D might be TRBD1 (6 bases). Germline V gene data show CDR1 as KGHSH and CDR2 as LQKENI. V was cut by 4 bases and J by 7 bases, with 9 bases left in between. The CDR3 is 12 residues long.

The rearrangement joins TRBV29-1 to TRBJ2-7; D remains ambiguous. This CDR3 region has 13 residues. V was cut by 5 bases and J by 3 bases, with 14 bases left in between. In germline, CDR1 is SQVTM, CDR2 ANQGSEA. CDR3 residues: CSVFSPSGYEQYF. The CDR3 DNA follows: TGCAGCGTTTTTAGTCCGTCCGGCTACGAGCAGTACTTC.

The rearrangement links TRBV29-1 to TRBJ1-1, with 10 positions matching TRBD1. In germline, CDR1 is SQVTM, CDR2 ANQGSEA. There are 13 residues in the CDR3. Trimming at V came to 4 bases and at J to 7 bases, leaving 6 bases not matched to a gene. This chain's CDR3 is CSVGGTGENEAFF. The DNA of the CDR3 is TGCAGCGTTGGGGGGACAGGGGAGAATGAAGCTTTCTTT.